This TCR beta chain emerged from a study of blood T cell repertoires in COVID-19. Germline CDR1 MGHRA, CDR2 YSYEKL. V lost 0 bases to trimming and J lost 8 bases; unmatched junction nucleotides: 9. CDR3 length: 16 residues. TCRdb keeps only in-frame clones here, not all; method: immunoSEQ multiplex PCR. The sample lists under 70,000 clones; under 80% were seen once. The specimen sequenced was peripheral blood. V usage is TRBV4-1 and J usage is TRBJ2-4; 8 bases map to TRBD2. This sequence originates from a man aged 55-75 years with acute or convalescent COVID-19. The CDR3 DNA reads TGCGCCAGCAGCCAAGATGGACTAGCAAATCGTCACATTCAGTACTTC. It encodes CASSQDGLANRHIQYF.